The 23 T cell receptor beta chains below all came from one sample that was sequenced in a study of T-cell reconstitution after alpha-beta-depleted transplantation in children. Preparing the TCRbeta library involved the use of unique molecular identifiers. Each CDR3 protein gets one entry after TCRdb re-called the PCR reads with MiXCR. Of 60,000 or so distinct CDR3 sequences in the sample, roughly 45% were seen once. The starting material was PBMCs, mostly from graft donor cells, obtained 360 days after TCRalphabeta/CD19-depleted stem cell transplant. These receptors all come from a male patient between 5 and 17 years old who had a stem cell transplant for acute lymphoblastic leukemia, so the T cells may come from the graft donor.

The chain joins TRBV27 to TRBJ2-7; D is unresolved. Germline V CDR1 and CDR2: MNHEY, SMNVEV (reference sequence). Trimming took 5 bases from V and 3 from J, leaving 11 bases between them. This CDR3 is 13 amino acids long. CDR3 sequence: CASSPLYFYEQYF. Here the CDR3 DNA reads TGTGCCAGCAGTCCCCTTTATTTCTACGAGCAGTACTTC.

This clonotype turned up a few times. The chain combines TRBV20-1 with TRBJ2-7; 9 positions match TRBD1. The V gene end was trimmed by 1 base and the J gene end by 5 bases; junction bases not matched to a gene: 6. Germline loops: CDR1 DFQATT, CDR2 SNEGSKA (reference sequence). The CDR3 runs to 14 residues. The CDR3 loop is CSARVGTGPHEQYF. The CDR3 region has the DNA TGCAGTGCTAGAGTTGGGACAGGGCCCCACGAGCAGTACTTC.

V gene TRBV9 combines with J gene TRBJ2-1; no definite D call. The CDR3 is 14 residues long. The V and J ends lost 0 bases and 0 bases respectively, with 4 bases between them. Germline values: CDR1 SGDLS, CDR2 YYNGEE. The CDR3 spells CASSVGGSYNEQFF. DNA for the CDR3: TGTGCCAGCAGCGTAGGGGGCTCCTACAATGAGCAGTTCTTC. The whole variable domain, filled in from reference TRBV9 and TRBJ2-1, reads DSGVTQTPKHLITATGQRVTLRCSPRSGDLSVYWYQQSLDQGLQFLIQYYNGEERAKGNILERFSAQQFPDLHSELNLSSLELGDSALYFCASSVGGSYNEQFFGPGTRLTVL.

The CDR3 DNA sequence: TGTGCCAGCAGTTTATTCGCGGGATTGGGAGAGACCCAGTACTTC. Translating gives CASSLFAGLGETQYF. V is TRBV12-3 or TRBV12-4 and J is TRBJ2-5; a weak D match, TRBD2 (6 bases). The ends were cut back, 2 bases at V and 4 bases at J, with 14 bases in the middle. The CDR3 covers 15 residues.

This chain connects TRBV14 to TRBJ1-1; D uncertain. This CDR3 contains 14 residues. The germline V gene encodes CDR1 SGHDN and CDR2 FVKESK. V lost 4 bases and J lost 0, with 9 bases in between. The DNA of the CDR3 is TGTGCCAGCAGCCTGGGGTGGATGAACACTGAAGCTTTCTTT. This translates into CASSLGWMNTEAFF.

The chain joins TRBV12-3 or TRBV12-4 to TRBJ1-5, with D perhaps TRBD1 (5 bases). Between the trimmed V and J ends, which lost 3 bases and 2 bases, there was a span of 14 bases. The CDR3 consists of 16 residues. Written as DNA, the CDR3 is TGTGCCAGCAGTTTCTACGGGCTGGGGGGCAATCAGCCCCAGCATTTT. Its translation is CASSFYGLGGNQPQHF.

For the CDR3, the DNA is TGTGCCAGCAGCGCCGGTTCAGGGAGGAGCACCGGGGAGCTGTTTTTT. This encodes CASSAGSGRSTGELFF. V usage is TRBV7-9 and J usage is TRBJ2-2, with D tentatively TRBD2 (6 bases). The CDR3 sequence is 16 residues long. Germline CDR1 reads SEHNR; CDR2 reads FQNEAQ (reference sequence). The germline V and J ends were trimmed by 5 bases and 4 bases, with 17 bases remaining between them.

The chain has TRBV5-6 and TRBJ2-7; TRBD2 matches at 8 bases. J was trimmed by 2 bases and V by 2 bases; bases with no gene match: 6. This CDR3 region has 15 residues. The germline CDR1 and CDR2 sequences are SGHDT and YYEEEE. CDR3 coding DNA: TGTGCCAGCAGCTTACAACTAGCGGCCGCCTACGAGCAGTACTTC. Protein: CASSLQLAAAYEQYF.

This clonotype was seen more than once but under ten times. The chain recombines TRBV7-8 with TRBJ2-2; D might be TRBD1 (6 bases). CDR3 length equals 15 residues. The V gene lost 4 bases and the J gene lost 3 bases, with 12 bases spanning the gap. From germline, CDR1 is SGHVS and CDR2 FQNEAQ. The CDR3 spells CASSSGQHYTGELFF. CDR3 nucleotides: TGTGCCAGCAGCTCAGGACAGCACTACACCGGGGAGCTGTTTTTT.

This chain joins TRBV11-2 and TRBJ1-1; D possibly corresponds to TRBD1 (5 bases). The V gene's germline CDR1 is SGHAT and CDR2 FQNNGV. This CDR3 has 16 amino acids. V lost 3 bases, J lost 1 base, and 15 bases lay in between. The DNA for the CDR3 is TGTGCCAGCAGCTTTGGTACAGGCCCCCCGAACACTGAAGCTTTCTTT. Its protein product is CASSFGTGPPNTEAFF.

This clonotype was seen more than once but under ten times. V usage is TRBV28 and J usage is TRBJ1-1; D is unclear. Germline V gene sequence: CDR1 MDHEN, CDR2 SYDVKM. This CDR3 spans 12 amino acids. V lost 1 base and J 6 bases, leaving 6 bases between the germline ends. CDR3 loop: CASSLLWPEAFF. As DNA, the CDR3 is TGTGCCAGCAGTTTATTGTGGCCTGAAGCTTTCTTT.

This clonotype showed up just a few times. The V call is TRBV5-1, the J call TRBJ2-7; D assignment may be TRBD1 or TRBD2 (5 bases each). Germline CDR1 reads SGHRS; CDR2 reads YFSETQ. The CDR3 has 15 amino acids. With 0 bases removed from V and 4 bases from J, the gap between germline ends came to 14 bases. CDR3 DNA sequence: TGCGCCAGCAGCTTGGATTGGGGGAAACAGTACGAGCAGTACTTC. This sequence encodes CASSLDWGKQYEQYF.

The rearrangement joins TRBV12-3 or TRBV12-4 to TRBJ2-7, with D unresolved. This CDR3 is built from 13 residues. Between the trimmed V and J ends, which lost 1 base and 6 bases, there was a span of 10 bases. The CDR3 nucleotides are TGTGCCAGCAGTTTAGGGACCCCCGGCGAGCAGTACTTC. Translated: CASSLGTPGEQYF.

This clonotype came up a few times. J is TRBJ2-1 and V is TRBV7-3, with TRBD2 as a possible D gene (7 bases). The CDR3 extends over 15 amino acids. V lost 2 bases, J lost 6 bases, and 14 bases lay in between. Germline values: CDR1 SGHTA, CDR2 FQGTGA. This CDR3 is CASSLRGGYSNEQFF. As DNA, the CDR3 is TGTGCCAGCAGCTTACGCGGGGGCTACTCCAATGAGCAGTTCTTC.

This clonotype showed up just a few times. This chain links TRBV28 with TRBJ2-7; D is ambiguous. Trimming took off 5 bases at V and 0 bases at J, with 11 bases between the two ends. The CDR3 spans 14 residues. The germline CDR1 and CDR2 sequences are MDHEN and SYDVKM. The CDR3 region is CASSQARSSYEQYF. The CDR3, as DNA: TGTGCCAGCAGTCAAGCTAGGAGCTCCTACGAGCAGTACTTC.

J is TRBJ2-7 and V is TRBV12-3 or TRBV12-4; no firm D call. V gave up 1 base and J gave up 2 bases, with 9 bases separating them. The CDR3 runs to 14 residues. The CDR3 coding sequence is TGTGCCAGCAGTTTAGAATCCCGGACCTACGAGCAGTACTTC. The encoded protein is CASSLESRTYEQYF.

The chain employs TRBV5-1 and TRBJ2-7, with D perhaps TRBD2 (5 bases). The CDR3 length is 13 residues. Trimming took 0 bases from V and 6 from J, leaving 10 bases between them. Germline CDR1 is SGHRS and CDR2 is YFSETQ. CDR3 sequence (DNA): TGCGCCAGCAGCTTGGGCGGGCCCGGCGAGCAGTACTTC. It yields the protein CASSLGGPGEQYF.

The CDR3 region has the DNA TGCAGCGTTGATATTCGGACAGGGGCCATGAACACTGAAGCTTTCTTT. This translates into CSVDIRTGAMNTEAFF. This chain connects TRBV29-1 to TRBJ1-1; the match to TRBD1 covers 9 bases. V was pared by 3 bases and J by 0 bases, with 8 bases of the junction left unmatched. Germline V gene data show CDR1 as SQVTM and CDR2 as ANQGSEA. CDR3 length: 16 residues.

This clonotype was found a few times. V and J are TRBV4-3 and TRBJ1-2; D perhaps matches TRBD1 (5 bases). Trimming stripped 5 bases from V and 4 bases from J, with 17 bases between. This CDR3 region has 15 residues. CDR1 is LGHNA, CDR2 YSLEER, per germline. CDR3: CASSSRGDPGYGYTF. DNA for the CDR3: TGCGCCAGCAGCTCGAGAGGGGACCCTGGCTATGGCTACACCTTC.

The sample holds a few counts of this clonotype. Written as DNA, the CDR3 is TGTGCCAGCAGCGTAGGAAGGGACACCGGGGAGCTGTTTTTT. Amino acids: CASSVGRDTGELFF. The rearrangement uses TRBV9 and TRBJ2-2; no firm D call. The CDR3 loop spans 14 amino acids. Looked up from germline, CDR1 is SGDLS and CDR2 is YYNGEE. V lost 0 bases and J 3 bases, leaving 6 bases between the germline ends.

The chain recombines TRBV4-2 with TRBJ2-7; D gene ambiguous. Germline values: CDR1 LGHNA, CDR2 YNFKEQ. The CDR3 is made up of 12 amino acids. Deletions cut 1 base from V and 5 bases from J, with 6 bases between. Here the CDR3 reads CASSQGSNEQYF. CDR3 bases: TGTGCCAGCAGCCAAGGCAGCAACGAGCAGTACTTC.

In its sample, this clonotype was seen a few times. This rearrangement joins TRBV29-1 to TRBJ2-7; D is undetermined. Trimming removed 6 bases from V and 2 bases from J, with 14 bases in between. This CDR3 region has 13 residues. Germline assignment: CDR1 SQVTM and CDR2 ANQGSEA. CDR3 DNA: TGCAGCGTCGTTTTACATCTCACCTACGAGCAGTACTTC. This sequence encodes CSVVLHLTYEQYF.

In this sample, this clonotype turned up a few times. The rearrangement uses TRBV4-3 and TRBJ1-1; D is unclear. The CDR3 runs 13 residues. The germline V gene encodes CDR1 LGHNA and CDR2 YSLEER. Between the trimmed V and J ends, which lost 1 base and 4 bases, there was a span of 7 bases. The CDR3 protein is CASSQVTRTEAFF. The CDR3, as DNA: TGCGCCAGCAGCCAAGTTACACGCACTGAAGCTTTCTTT.